This T cell receptor beta chain emerged from a study of CD8+CD57+ T cells in acquired aplastic anemia listed by TCRdb under 2018. Concerning the study at large: On average, sorted CD4+ and CD8+ cells yielded 3.2 ug of extracted DNA, with a range of about 0.18 to 27.4 ug. Healthy donor samples averaged around 9.8 million reads for CD4+ and around 12 million for CD8+ cells. What the research found in general, with its limitations: CD8+ Simpson's diversity did not differ significantly between patients and healthy controls (P=0.060). Although roughly 29 CD8+ CDR3 sequences were shared by patients and controls, these sequences appeared highly expressed in patients and within the immunodominant clones of patients.

This clonotype has a count of ten or more. Its cognate antigen has yet to be identified. Base qualities were left out, and no much larger clone turns up one base away. TCR beta VDJ combination and CDR3 sequence profiling used genomic DNA as the template. An Illumina HiSeq 2000 was the platform used for TCR repertoire sequencing. The original methods were these. Repertoires were assessed using TRBV/TRBJ rearrangement plots, CDR3 size and DJ length profiles, and Simpson's diversity index. The most abundant DNA sequence in the deep sequencing data was defined as the immunodominant clone. CDR3 amino acid sequences were checked for sharing across subjects and were also compared against the VDJdb database and published repertoires. TCRdb itself trimmed the public reads at Q25 with fastp, ran MiXCR and retained productive beta chains. Here each entry gathers all rows of one CDR3 protein and keeps the most common genes and DNA. TCRdb, not the original authors, processed these V and J calls. The sample includes about 210,000 distinct CDR3 sequences, with 34% observed a single time. The biggest ten clones account for more than 0.95% of the sample.

In the study, sorted CD4+ and CD8+ blood T cells from patients with severe aplastic anemia and from healthy subjects underwent deep sequencing of TCR repertoires. Ficoll-Paque density gradient centrifugation was used to isolate peripheral blood mononuclear cells. Before DNA extraction, CD4+ and CD8+ T cells were sorted by FACS or by magnetic beads. The CDR3 covers 14 residues, taking in both the cysteine and the phenylalanine. Left in the record is the CDR3 DNA by itself, 42 bases read in frame from the first base. Ends trimmed: V by 4 bases, J by 6 bases; bases unmatched to a gene: 8. Sequences DFQATT (CDR1) and SNEGSKA (CDR2) are obtained from the germline V gene (reference sequence).

The receptor was isolated from a human donor in good health, serving as a control. What was sequenced was sorted CD4+, CD8+, or CD8+CD57+ T cells (not recorded which) from PBMCs. In this chain, TRBV20-1 is recombined with TRBJ2-3; TRBD1 lines up with 9 middle nucleotides. For the CDR3, the sequence is CSATGTGTVDTQYF. The nucleotides are TGCAGTGCTACCGGGACAGGGACGGTTGATACGCAGTATTTT.